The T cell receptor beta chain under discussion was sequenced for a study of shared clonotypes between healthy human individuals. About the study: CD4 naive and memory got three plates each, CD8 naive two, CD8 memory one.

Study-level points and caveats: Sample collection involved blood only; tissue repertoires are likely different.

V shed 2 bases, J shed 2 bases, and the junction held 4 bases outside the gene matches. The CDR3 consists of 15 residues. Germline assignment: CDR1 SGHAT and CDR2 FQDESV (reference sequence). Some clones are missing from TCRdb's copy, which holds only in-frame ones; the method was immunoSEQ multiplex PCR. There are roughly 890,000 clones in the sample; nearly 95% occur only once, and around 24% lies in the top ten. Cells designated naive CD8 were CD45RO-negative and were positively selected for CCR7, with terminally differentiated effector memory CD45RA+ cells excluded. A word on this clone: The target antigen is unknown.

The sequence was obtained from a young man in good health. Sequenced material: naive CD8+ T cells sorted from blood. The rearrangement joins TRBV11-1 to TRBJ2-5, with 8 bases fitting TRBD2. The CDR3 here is CASSLSTSAQETQYF. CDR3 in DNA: TGTGCCAGCAGCTTATCGACTAGCGCTCAAGAGACCCAGTACTTC.